Given below is one TCR beta chain in context. Original handling: Estimation of nucleated cell counts was performed using reference gene primer amplification. Generated by immunoSEQ multiplex PCR, the TCRdb table keeps only in-frame clones and is missing some. D and trimming were read from the DNA, whereas the V and J calls and clone size are those reported in that table. The sample includes some 110,000 clones, approximately 87% of them seen just once. The germline gives CDR1 SGHTA, CDR2 FQGNSA. With 5 bases clipped from V and 4 bases from J, the junction kept 8 bases outside the gene matches. The CDR3 totals 15 residues. This record belongs to a study of blood T cell repertoires in COVID-19. Across the whole study: Sites across the United States, Italy and Spain contributed samples from acute and convalescent COVID-19. PBMCs, B-cell-depleted T cells, or T cells were the source of the cDNA or gDNA that made up the material.

The sequenced material came from peripheral blood. The clonotype comes from a man between 65 and 85 years old who had recovered from COVID-19. The gene calls are TRBV7-2 and TRBJ1-2; 9 bases fit TRBD1. CDR3 amino acids: CASSGRTGEVYGYTF. As DNA, the CDR3 is TGTGCCAGCAGCGGAAGGACAGGGGAGGTCTATGGCTACACCTTC.